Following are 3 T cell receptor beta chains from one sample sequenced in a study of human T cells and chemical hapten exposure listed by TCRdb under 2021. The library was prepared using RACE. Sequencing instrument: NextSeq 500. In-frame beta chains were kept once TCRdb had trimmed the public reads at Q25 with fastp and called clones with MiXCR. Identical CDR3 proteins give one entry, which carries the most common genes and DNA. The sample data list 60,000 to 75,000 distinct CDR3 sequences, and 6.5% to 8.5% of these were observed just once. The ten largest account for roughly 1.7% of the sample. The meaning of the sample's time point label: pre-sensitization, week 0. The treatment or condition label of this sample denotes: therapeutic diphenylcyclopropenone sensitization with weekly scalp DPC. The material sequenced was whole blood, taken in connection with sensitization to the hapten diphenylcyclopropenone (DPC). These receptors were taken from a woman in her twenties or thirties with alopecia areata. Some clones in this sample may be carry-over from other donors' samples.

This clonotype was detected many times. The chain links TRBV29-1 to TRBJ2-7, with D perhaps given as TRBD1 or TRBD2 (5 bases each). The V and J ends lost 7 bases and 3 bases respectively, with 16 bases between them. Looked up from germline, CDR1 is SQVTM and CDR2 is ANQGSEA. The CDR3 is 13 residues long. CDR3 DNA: TGCAGCGCAGCCGGGGCGGTGAGCTACGAGCAGTACTTC. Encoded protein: CSAAGAVSYEQYF.

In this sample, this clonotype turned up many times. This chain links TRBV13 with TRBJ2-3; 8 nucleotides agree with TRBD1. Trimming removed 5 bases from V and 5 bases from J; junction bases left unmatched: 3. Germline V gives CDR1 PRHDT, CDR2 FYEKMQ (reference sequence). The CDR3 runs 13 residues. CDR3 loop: CASSLTGGDTQYF. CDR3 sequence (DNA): TGTGCCAGCAGCCTAACAGGGGGAGATACGCAGTATTTT.

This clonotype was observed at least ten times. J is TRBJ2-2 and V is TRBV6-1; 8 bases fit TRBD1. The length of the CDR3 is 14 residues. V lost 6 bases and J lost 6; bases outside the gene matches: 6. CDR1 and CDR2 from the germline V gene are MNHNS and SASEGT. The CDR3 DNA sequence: TGTGCCAGCAGACAGGGGGGAGATCCCGGGGAGCTGTTTTTT. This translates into CASRQGGDPGELFF.